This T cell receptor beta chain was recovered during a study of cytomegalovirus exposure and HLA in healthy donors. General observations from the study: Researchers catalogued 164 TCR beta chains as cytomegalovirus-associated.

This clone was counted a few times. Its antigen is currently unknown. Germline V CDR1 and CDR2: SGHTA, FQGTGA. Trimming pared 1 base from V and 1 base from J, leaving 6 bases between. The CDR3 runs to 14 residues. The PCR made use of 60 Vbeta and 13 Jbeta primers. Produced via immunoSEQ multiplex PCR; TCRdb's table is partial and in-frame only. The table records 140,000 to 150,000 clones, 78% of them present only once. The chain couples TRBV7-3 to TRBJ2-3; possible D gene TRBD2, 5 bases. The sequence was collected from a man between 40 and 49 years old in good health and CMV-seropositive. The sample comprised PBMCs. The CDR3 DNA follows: TGTGCCAGCAGCTTAAATAGCGGCACAGATACGCAGTATTTT. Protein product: CASSLNSGTDTQYF.